The 10 T cell receptor beta chains below all came from one sample that was sequenced in a study of cytomegalovirus exposure and HLA in healthy donors. The PCR used 60 Vbeta and 13 Jbeta primers. Repertoires were generated with immunoSEQ multiplex PCR, while TCRdb's copy carries only in-frame clones and drops some. Among about 160,000 clones listed, 75% to 85% were seen once. The sample was PBMCs. These receptors all come from a male donor in good health and CMV-seropositive.

This chain connects TRBV9 to TRBJ2-3; no clear D. Germline V lookup: CDR1 SGDLS, CDR2 YYNGEE. CDR3 length: 13 residues. Between the trimmed V and J ends, which lost 0 bases and 5 bases, there was a span of 7 bases. The CDR3 DNA reads TGTGCCAGCAGCGTAGGAGGTCGAGATACGCAGTATTTT. This gives the protein CASSVGGRDTQYF.

This clone showed up just a few times. V usage is TRBV29-1 and J usage is TRBJ1-1; 7 bases map to TRBD1. V lost 1 base, J lost 1 base, and 0 bases stayed unmatched. The CDR3 sequence is 13 residues long. CDR1 is SQVTM, CDR2 ANQGSEA, per germline. DNA for the CDR3: TGCAGCGTTGAAGGGACAGGGAACACTGAAGCTTTCTTT. Its translation is CSVEGTGNTEAFF. Full variable domain (rest looked up from reference TRBV29-1 and TRBJ1-1): SAVISQKPSRDICQRGTSLTIQCQVDSQVTMMFWYRQQPGQSLTLIATANQGSEATYESGFVIDKFPISRPNLTFSTLTVSNMSPEDSSIYLCSVEGTGNTEAFFGQGTRLTVV.

This chain uses TRBV19 with TRBJ1-2; possible D gene TRBD1, 5 bases. Trimming took off 5 bases at V and 0 bases at J, with 10 bases between the two ends. The CDR3 covers 14 residues. CDR1 is LNHDA and CDR2 is SQIVND in the germline V gene (reference sequence). CDR3 amino acids: CASSRGEANYGYTF. The CDR3 DNA is TGTGCCAGTAGTCGGGGGGAGGCTAACTATGGCTACACCTTC.

V and J are TRBV28 and TRBJ2-7; the D gene is possibly TRBD1 (5 bases). Germline V gene data show CDR1 as MDHEN and CDR2 as SYDVKM. Trimming stripped 6 bases from V and 6 bases from J, with 18 bases between. The CDR3 is made up of 14 amino acids. As DNA, the CDR3 is TGTGCCAGCAGCCGTCAGGGTGAGGTAATCGAGCAGTACTTC. This sequence encodes CASSRQGEVIEQYF.

This clone was counted a few times. The chain links TRBV4-2 to TRBJ2-7, with no clear D. The ends were cut back, 2 bases at V and 6 bases at J, with 14 bases in the middle. CDR1 is LGHNA, CDR2 YNFKEQ, per germline. The CDR3 consists of 14 residues. The CDR3 DNA is TGTGCCAGCAGCCAAAGACTCACGTCTAGCGAGCAGTACTTC. Its translation is CASSQRLTSSEQYF.

The V call is TRBV7-3, the J call TRBJ2-7; possible D gene TRBD2, 5 bases. Deletions cut 2 bases from V and 4 bases from J, with 9 bases between. This CDR3 region has 13 residues. Germline values: CDR1 SGHTA, CDR2 FQGTGA. CDR3 in DNA: TGTGCCAGCAGCTTATCCCCGGGGTACGAGCAGTACTTC. Protein product: CASSLSPGYEQYF.

This clone was found a few times. This chain uses TRBV4-1 with TRBJ2-7, with 16 bases lining up with TRBD2. This CDR3 region has 17 residues. V lost 3 bases, J lost 5 bases, and 7 bases stayed unmatched. Per the germline V gene, CDR1 is MGHRA and CDR2 is YSYEKL. The CDR3 DNA is TGCGCCAGCAGCCACGGGGGACTAGCGGGGGGGTTCCACGAGCAGTACTTC. This gives the protein CASSHGGLAGGFHEQYF.

The chain has TRBV7-3 and TRBJ2-1; TRBD2 is a possible D gene (6 bases). Trimming left V 5 bases short and J 2 bases short, with 16 bases between. Germline V gives CDR1 SGHTA, CDR2 FQGTGA. The CDR3 spans 16 residues. The CDR3 protein is CASSPDGGSPYNEQFF. CDR3 nucleotides: TGTGCCAGCAGCCCAGATGGGGGGAGTCCCTACAATGAGCAGTTCTTC.

The gene calls are TRBV9 and TRBJ1-2; D remains unclear. V lost 4 bases and J 8 bases, leaving 9 bases between the germline ends. CDR1 SGDLS and CDR2 YYNGEE come from the germline V gene. The CDR3 loop spans 11 amino acids. DNA of the CDR3: TGTGCCAGCAGCTCAGCGGAAGGCTACACCTTC. This sequence encodes CASSSAEGYTF.

The genes are TRBV7-9 and TRBJ1-2; weak D call: TRBD1 (6 bases). V gave up 7 bases and J gave up 4 bases, with 16 bases separating them. In germline, CDR1 is SEHNR, CDR2 FQNEAQ (reference sequence). The CDR3 is 14 residues long. The DNA for the CDR3 is TGTGCCAGCACCCCATCAGGACAGTCCTATGGCTACACCTTC. As protein: CASTPSGQSYGYTF.